This T cell receptor beta chain was identified in a study of shared clonotypes between healthy human individuals (dated by TCRdb to 2018 to 2021). Broadly, across the study: The cohort included a few men and a couple of women between 18 and 49 years of age. Blood TCR repertoires of five healthy adults were deeply sequenced to estimate repertoire size and the extent of clonotype sharing between individuals. For each donor, CD4 naive and CD4 memory were each run on three plates, CD8 naive on two plates, and CD8 memory on one plate. To increase sequencing depth and limit assay-specific biases, TCR repertoire library preparation and sequencing were carried out by different laboratories using diverse techniques. Leukapheresis yielded between about 0.9 and 9.5 billion PBMCs per donor. What the authors observed across the whole study: Pairwise subsampling indicated that sequencing depth was expected to affect the degree of clonotype sharing among donors. Even with the large sequencing depth, rarefaction of the sorted-subset datasets indicated that sequencing was incomplete. Higher generation probabilities were observed for clonotypes shared by all four sorted-subset donors than for non-shared clonotypes. The genetic and exposure-history diversity represented was limited by the small number of donors. Across a handful of donors, around 5% of naive CD4, approximately 3.6% of naive CD8, 2.3% of memory CD4, and roughly 0.41% of memory CD8 clonotypes were shared. Sampling was limited to blood, and TCR repertoires in tissue likely differ from TCR repertoires in blood. Naive subsets generally had larger estimated clonotype richness than memory subsets.

The donors were healthy, HIV-negative adults with no recently reported acute infections or vaccinations. Every donor was a Caucasian adult residing in Nashville, Tennessee, USA. CD4+ T cells were enriched by magnetic negative selection; naive cells were then positively selected on CD45RA, and the negative fraction formed the memory subset. Blood was obtained by leukapheresis, after which PBMCs were separated by Ficoll-Histopaque density gradient centrifugation and cryopreserved in liquid nitrogen vapor phase. Purity and quantity of every magnetically sorted T cell population were checked by analytical flow cytometry. From each sorted fraction, genomic DNA was isolated and quantified by UV absorbance on a Nanodrop 2000c. Using the deep immunoSEQ assay, TCR CDR3 regions were amplified from genomic DNA by multiplex PCR. Genomic DNA extracted from each cell subset was distributed evenly over all wells of several immunoSEQ 96-well plates, and each plate served as one replicate. For sorted subsets, each replicate PCR was loaded with 200 ng genomic DNA, equivalent to roughly 30,000 T cell genomes. Purified libraries were quantified with a Qubit 3.0 fluorometer, sized on a Bioanalyzer 2100, and re-quantified with the KAPA Library Quantification kit. Every immunoSEQ 96-well plate was sequenced on a dedicated single-read 150-cycle Illumina NextSeq 550 flow cell. In the source study's methods: Because the immunoSEQ output held only junctional sequences and lacked quality scores, the filtering could not match the filtering applied to full-length reads. To assign V/J genes and CDR3, sequences were annotated using PyIR, a Python wrapper for IgBLAST v1.9, with IMGT germline references. Reads were filtered out if the reads had weak V/J assignments (E-value above 1e-6), no CDR3, stop codons, out-of-frame junctions, or ambiguous translated residues. A V3J clonotype was defined by an identical inferred V gene, J gene, and CDR3 amino acid sequence. Percentage overlap between repertoires was calculated by dividing the number of shared unique clonotypes by the size of the smaller repertoire. Richness of each repertoire was evaluated using RTK rarefaction, the Chao1 estimator, and Recon v2.1 estimates of unobserved clonotypes. Generation probabilities for all TCRbeta clonotypes obtained by the gDNA method from a handful of donors were computed using OLGA. As stored in TCRdb, this immuneACCESS dataset retains in-frame rearrangements with V and J assigned. A fraction of the clones does not appear; measured against another copy, unresolved V genes explain less than half of the discrepancy, and the remainder lacks a known reason. V, J and clone size are those of that table, while D and trimming were read from the DNA. For this sample the table gives a few million clones, of which just over 90% were detected only once. The ten largest clones capture about 0.13% of the sample.

Notes on this clone: Its antigen remains undetermined. No much larger clone is present one base from it, and per-base qualities are unavailable.

The CDR3, from cysteine to phenylalanine, totals 14 residues. The retained sequence is limited to the CDR3, 42 bases, with the frame set at the first base. V is cut by 0 bases and J by 5 bases, and the space between the germline ends is 10 bases. CDR1 and CDR2 are read off the germline V gene as MNHEY and SVGAGI. The receptor comes from a man between 18 and 35 years old in good health. Sequencing was performed on naive CD4+ T cells sorted from blood. What this sample's cell subset or site label stands for: CD45RA+ positively selected. Recombination joined TRBV6-5 with TRBJ1-1, with the D gene uncertain. At the DNA level, the sequence is TGTGCCAGCAGTTACTCGAAGTTAACAACTGAAGCTTTCTTT. It encodes CASSYSKLTTEAFF.